The 7 T cell receptor beta chains below were found in one sample sequenced in a study of T cell changes during pregnancy in multiple sclerosis. Here immunoSEQ multiplex PCR was the method, and the copy in TCRdb shows in-frame clones only, minus some. The sample gives tens of thousands of clones, approximately 93% of which show up once; 2.5% to 3% is in the top ten. The sequenced sample was peripheral blood, obtained in the second trimester of pregnancy. These receptors all come from a female donor with multiple sclerosis, enrolled in a pregnancy study.

V gene TRBV11-3 combines with J gene TRBJ2-7; tentatively, D is TRBD1 (6 bases). The CDR3 sequence is 15 residues long. Germline CDR1 is SGHNT and CDR2 is YENEEA. V was cut by 2 bases and J by 6 bases, with 17 bases left in between. CDR3 sequence reads: CASSLRAGDSSEQYF. The CDR3 DNA sequence: TGTGCCAGCAGCTTACGGGCAGGGGATTCATCCGAGCAGTACTTC.

The rearrangement uses TRBV19 and TRBJ2-2, with 8 bases identical to TRBD1. V trimming: 2 bases; J trimming: 7 bases; junction bases outside the gene matches: 12. The CDR3 is 17 residues long. CDR1 is LNHDA, CDR2 SQIVND, per germline (reference sequence). The CDR3 loop reads CASSITGQGAYGGELFF. The CDR3 DNA reads as TGTGCCAGTAGTATAACCGGGCAGGGGGCTTATGGCGGGGAGCTGTTTTTT.

This sequence joins TRBV18 and TRBJ1-1; a possible D gene is TRBD1 (5 bases). The ends were cut back, 2 bases at V and 5 bases at J, with 9 bases in the middle. Germline lookup yields CDR1 KGHSH and CDR2 LQKENI. The CDR3 sequence is 13 residues long. DNA of the CDR3: TGTGCCAGCTCACCAGGGGCAGAGACTGAAGCTTTCTTT. It codes for CASSPGAETEAFF.

The J gene is TRBJ2-1, the V gene TRBV11-3; tentative D call: TRBD2 (6 bases). Germline lookup yields CDR1 SGHNT and CDR2 YENEEA. Trimming stripped 4 bases from V and 7 bases from J, with 14 bases between. This CDR3 spans 14 amino acids. The CDR3 nucleotides are TGTGCCAGCAGCTGGGGTCAGGCGGGGAATGAGCAGTTCTTC. Translated, it gives CASSWGQAGNEQFF.

V gene TRBV5-5 combines with J gene TRBJ2-1; 13 positions match TRBD2. CDR1 and CDR2 from the germline V gene are SGHKS and YYEKEE (reference sequence). V lost 4 bases and J lost 9; bases outside the gene matches: 7. This CDR3 has 15 residues. CDR3 sequence reads: CASSPTSGGYGEQFF. The DNA for the CDR3 is TGTGCCAGCAGCCCGACTAGCGGGGGGTATGGTGAGCAGTTCTTC.

The chain joins TRBV20-1 to TRBJ1-2, with D unclear. Germline CDR1 is DFQATT and CDR2 is SNEGSKA (reference sequence). V lost 5 bases, J lost 3 bases, and 7 bases lay in between. The CDR3 loop spans 11 amino acids. The CDR3 reads CSAQSDYGYTF. The CDR3 coding sequence is TGCAGTGCTCAGTCCGACTATGGCTACACCTTC.

The chain carries TRBV6-1 and TRBJ2-1; D perhaps matches TRBD2 (5 bases). Germline V lookup: CDR1 MNHNS, CDR2 SASEGT. CDR3 size: 15 residues. The germline V and J ends were trimmed by 4 bases and 12 bases, with 22 bases remaining between them. CDR3 residues: CASSAGLTSHVAQFF. The CDR3 DNA reads TGTGCCAGCAGTGCCGGACTTACTTCTCATGTTGCGCAGTTCTTC.